The clone carrying this T cell receptor beta chain has ten or more counts. Within the sample, other DNA sequences also encode this same CDR3. This sample is part of a study of control samples from healthy donors and cancer patients. The CDR3 totals 13 residues. Germline-derived CDR1 and CDR2 are SGHAT and FQNNGV. V lost 5 bases to trimming and J lost 8 bases, with 15 bases between them. Sequenced by immunoSEQ multiplex PCR; TCRdb stores in-frame clones only, minus some. The sample shows 90,000 to 100,000 clones, roughly 83% of them seen only once. The rearrangement uses TRBV11-2 and TRBJ1-2; the D is unclear. This TCR came from a man aged 65 to 79 with lung cancer. Sequencing was performed on PBMCs. For the CDR3, the DNA is TGTGCCAGCAGCCCTCCGGGCTCTCGGGGCTACACCTTC. It specifies CASSPPGSRGYTF.